A single sample is the source of the 21 T cell receptor beta chains below, sequenced in a study of blood T cell repertoires in COVID-19. Libraries were prepared by immunoSEQ multiplex PCR; TCRdb keeps only in-frame clonotypes and omits some of them. The sample consists of approximately 200,000 clones, just under 85% of them appearing once. Specimen: peripheral blood. The receptors were sampled from a human donor with acute or convalescent COVID-19. The donor label of this sample is uncertain.

The chain is built from TRBV11-2 and TRBJ2-1, with 13 bases identical to TRBD2. CDR3 length: 17 residues. Germline V gives CDR1 SGHAT, CDR2 FQNNGV. The V gene end was trimmed by 4 bases and the J gene end by 4 bases; junction bases not matched to a gene: 7. CDR3 sequence (DNA): TGTGCCAGCAGCTCTAGGACTAGCGGGAGCTCGTACAATGAGCAGTTCTTC. Translating gives CASSSRTSGSSYNEQFF.

The V call is TRBV5-4, the J call TRBJ2-3, with a tentative D call TRBD2 (6 bases). The CDR3 totals 16 residues. CDR1 SGHNT and CDR2 YYREEE come from the germline V gene (reference sequence). V dropped 2 bases and J dropped 2 bases, with 15 bases sitting between them. CDR3 DNA sequence: TGTGCCAGCAGCTTTTTAGCGGACGCACTCACAGATACGCAGTATTTT. Translating it yields CASSFLADALTDTQYF.

The CDR3 DNA is TGTGCCACCAGTGATAGTGGCAGGGGTAGCAATCAGCCCCAGCATTTT. Translated, it gives CATSDSGRGSNQPQHF. V and J are TRBV24-1 and TRBJ1-5; tentatively, D is TRBD1 (6 bases). This CDR3 has 16 residues. V shed 3 bases and J shed 0 bases, with 11 bases lying between them. Germline V gene sequence: CDR1 KGHDR, CDR2 SFDVKD.

The chain uses TRBV2 and TRBJ2-1, with D hard to call. The CDR3 is 17 residues long. Trimming left V 4 bases short and J 4 bases short, with 20 bases between. Germline assignment: CDR1 SNHLY and CDR2 FYNNEI. This CDR3 is CASSVRSLGGAYNEQFF. DNA of the CDR3: TGTGCCAGCAGTGTCCGGTCCCTTGGCGGAGCGTACAATGAGCAGTTCTTC.

The chain joins TRBV30 to TRBJ2-7; D is undetermined. This CDR3 contains 14 residues. From germline, CDR1 is GTSNPN and CDR2 SVGIG (reference sequence). The germline V and J ends were trimmed by 2 bases and 6 bases, with 17 bases remaining between them. This CDR3 reads CAWSPDTLLVEQYF. CDR3 in DNA: TGTGCCTGGAGTCCTGACACTCTCCTGGTCGAGCAGTACTTC.

This clone has only a few counts. The rearrangement links TRBV2 to TRBJ2-5; D unclear. CDR1 SNHLY and CDR2 FYNNEI come from the germline V gene. The CDR3 has 11 residues. The V gene lost 7 bases and the J gene lost 5 bases, with 8 bases spanning the gap. CDR3 residues: CASKVRETQYF. CDR3 in DNA: TGTGCCAGCAAGGTGCGGGAGACCCAGTACTTC. The variable domain in full, completed from reference TRBV2 and TRBJ2-5, reads EPEVTQTPSHQVTQMGQEVILRCVPISNHLYFYWYRQILGQKVEFLVSFYNNEISEKSEIFDDQFSVERPDGSNFTLKIRSTKLEDSAMYFCASKVRETQYFGPGTRLLVL.

The chain employs TRBV6-2 or TRBV6-3 and TRBJ1-5; D not resolved. The CDR3 extends over 15 amino acids. CDR1 is MNHEY, CDR2 SVGEGT, per germline. V was trimmed by 2 bases and J by 4 bases, leaving 12 bases between them. The chain's CDR3 is CASSYGRWFNQPQHF. CDR3 coding DNA: TGTGCCAGCAGTTACGGGAGGTGGTTTAATCAGCCCCAGCATTTT.

Many counts were recorded for this clone. The gene calls are TRBV6-5 and TRBJ1-1; 8 bases are a match to TRBD1. The CDR3 is 14 residues long. The V gene's germline CDR1 is MNHEY and CDR2 SVGAGI. V shed 5 bases, J shed 4 bases, and the junction held 6 bases outside the gene matches. Here the CDR3 reads CASSLTGVSTEAFF. Written as DNA, the CDR3 is TGTGCCAGCAGTCTGACAGGGGTCAGCACTGAAGCTTTCTTT.

The count of this clone is one. This chain uses TRBV6-6 with TRBJ2-5, with TRBD2 matching 7 bases. The CDR3 is 16 amino acids. Germline CDR1 reads MNHNY; CDR2 reads SVGAGI (reference sequence). V lost 0 bases to trimming and J lost 1 base; unmatched junction nucleotides: 5. The CDR3 DNA follows: TGTGCCAGCAGTTACTCTGGCGGGAGTCGCCAAGAGACCCAGTACTTC. Translated, it gives CASSYSGGSRQETQYF.

The count of this clone is one. The V and J genes are TRBV7-2 and TRBJ1-6; D might be TRBD1 (5 bases). Trimming stripped 0 bases from V and 7 bases from J, with 10 bases between. Germline CDR1 reads SGHTA; CDR2 reads FQGNSA. CDR3 size: 15 residues. The CDR3 DNA reads TGTGCCAGCAGCTTAGCAGGGGATAACAATTCACCCCTCCACTTT. It yields the protein CASSLAGDNNSPLHF.

This sequence joins TRBV27 and TRBJ1-4; weak D call: TRBD1 (5 bases). The CDR3 extends over 15 amino acids. Germline V gene sequence: CDR1 MNHEY, CDR2 SMNVEV (reference sequence). Trimming shortened V by 6 bases and J by 0 bases, and 11 bases separated the two germline ends. Here the CDR3 DNA reads TGTGCCAGCAGGCTTTCGACAGCAACTAATGAAAAACTGTTTTTT. Its protein product is CASRLSTATNEKLFF. The full variable domain, its missing parts supplied by reference TRBV27 and TRBJ1-4, is EAQVTQNPRYLITVTGKKLTVTCSQNMNHEYMSWYRQDPGLGLRQIYYSMNVEVTDKGDVPEGYKVSRKEKRNFPLILESPSPNQTSLYFCASRLSTATNEKLFFGSGTQLSVL.

The chain links TRBV10-3 to TRBJ1-1, with TRBD1 as a possible D gene (6 bases). V lost 9 bases and J 4 bases, leaving 18 bases between the germline ends. Germline V CDR1 and CDR2: ENHRY, SYGVKD. This CDR3 has 14 residues. The CDR3 sequence is CAMSPVGGGTEAFF. CDR3 bases: TGTGCCATGAGTCCGGTTGGGGGCGGCACTGAAGCTTTCTTT.

This clone occurred once. Other DNA sequences of this sample code for an identical CDR3. This chain links TRBV18 with TRBJ1-4; perhaps TRBD1 as D (5 bases). V was shortened by 3 bases and J by 0 bases, with 8 bases between the two germline ends. Germline CDR1 reads KGHSH; CDR2 reads LQKENI. The CDR3 sequence is 15 residues long. CDR3 DNA sequence: TGTGCCAGCTCACCGGGGGGTGCAACTAATGAAAAACTGTTTTTT. Translated, it gives CASSPGGATNEKLFF.

This clone was counted only a few times. The chain recombines TRBV5-1 with TRBJ1-1; TRBD1 is a possible D gene (6 bases). Deletions cut 4 bases from V and 1 base from J, with 8 bases between. CDR3 size: 13 residues. The germline CDR1 and CDR2 sequences are SGHRS and YFSETQ. The CDR3 loop is CASSRDKNTEAFF. The DNA of the CDR3 is TGCGCCAGCAGCAGGGACAAGAACACTGAAGCTTTCTTT.

The rearrangement joins TRBV3-1 (or the pseudogene TRBV3-2) to TRBJ1-2, with a weak D call TRBD1 (6 bases). Deletions cut 1 base from V and 4 bases from J, with 16 bases between. From germline, CDR1 is LGHDT and CDR2 YNNKEL (reference sequence). This CDR3 has 16 residues. The CDR3 is CASSQVGKGHLYGYTF. The CDR3 nucleotides are TGTGCCAGCAGCCAAGTGGGTAAGGGACACCTCTATGGCTACACCTTC.

The chain couples TRBV5-1 to TRBJ2-7; TRBD2 agrees at 9 bases. Trimming took 4 bases from V and 1 from J; bases not matched to a gene: 15. Germline assignment: CDR1 SGHRS and CDR2 YFSETQ. This CDR3 comprises 18 residues. The DNA of the CDR3 is TGCGCCAGCAGCCTGAAGACTAGCGGAGGAATGCTTTCCTACGAGCAGTACTTC. This codes for CASSLKTSGGMLSYEQYF.

This chain links TRBV6-5 with TRBJ2-2; perhaps TRBD2 as D (6 bases). The CDR3 is made up of 15 amino acids. Trimming took 8 bases from V and 7 from J, leaving 20 bases between them. Germline CDR1 and CDR2: MNHEY and SVGAGI. CDR3 sequence: CASVSARGLSGELFF. The CDR3, as DNA: TGTGCCAGCGTGAGCGCTAGGGGACTGAGCGGGGAGCTGTTTTTT.

The chain has TRBV29-1 and TRBJ1-2, with TRBD1 matching 12 bases. There are 19 residues in the CDR3. Losses at the gene ends were 0 bases for V and 2 bases for J; bases not matched to a gene: 13. Germline V gene lookup returns CDR1 SQVTM and CDR2 ANQGSEA. CDR3 in DNA: TGCAGCGTTGAAGAGAATGGAGGCGGGACAGGGGGCCTAAACTATGGCTACACCTTC. Protein: CSVEENGGGTGGLNYGYTF.

The rearrangement links TRBV6-5 to TRBJ2-6; unclear D gene. The CDR3 has 13 amino acids. Trimming stripped 7 bases from V and 4 bases from J, with 8 bases between. Germline loops: CDR1 MNHEY, CDR2 SVGAGI. The DNA for the CDR3 is TGTGCCAGCAATAGTCCGGGGGCCAACGTCCTGACTTTC. This sequence encodes CASNSPGANVLTF.

This sequence joins TRBV29-1 and TRBJ1-2; D is undetermined. V was shortened by 8 bases and J by 4 bases, with 20 bases between the two germline ends. Germline V gene lookup returns CDR1 SQVTM and CDR2 ANQGSEA. There are 14 residues in the CDR3. CDR3 in DNA: TGCAGCATCCGGGTGGGAGTGGCAGGCTATGGCTACACCTTC. Protein sequence: CSIRVGVAGYGYTF.

This clone was observed a handful of times. The rearrangement uses TRBV27 and TRBJ1-5, with unresolved D. Trimming cost V 3 bases and J 4 bases, with 7 bases left between them. Germline CDR1 reads MNHEY; CDR2 reads SMNVEV (reference sequence). The CDR3 spans 13 residues. The DNA of the CDR3 is TGTGCCAGCAGTTTCGACGGGAATCAGCCCCAGCATTTT. This sequence encodes CASSFDGNQPQHF.